The next 31 T cell receptor beta chains were all read from a single sample in a study of vaccination and CD4 T cells after COVID-19. Sample treatment: approximately nine-day PBMC culture with coronavirus spike peptide pools or control peptides (ViraFEST assay). Cultured CD4+ T cell DNA underwent sequencing with the Oncomine TCR Beta short-read assay. TCRdb reprocessed the PCR reads with MiXCR, giving one entry per CDR3 protein. This sample yields around 18,000 distinct CDR3 sequences, of which about 56% are seen a single time; about 7.2% belongs to the top ten. These receptors lack a known antigen. Sequencing was performed on CD4+ T cells from blood, cultured in vitro, taken before SARS-CoV-2 vaccination. These receptors originate from a human donor who had recovered from COVID-19.

The chain uses TRBV14 and TRBJ2-3; 11 bases fit TRBD2. The ends lost 0 bases at V and 2 bases at J; junction bases unmatched: 4. Germline CDR1 and CDR2: SGHDN and FVKESK. This CDR3 spans 17 amino acids. CDR3 sequence reads: CASSQDLAGGATDTQYF. CDR3 nucleotide sequence: TGTGCCAGCAGCCAAGACTTAGCGGGGGGGGCCACAGATACGCAGTATTTT. The full variable domain, in which reference TRBV14 and TRBJ2-3 provide the parts outside the CDR3, is EAGVTQFPSHSVIEKGQTVTLRCDPISGHDNLYWYRRVMGKEIKFLLHFVKESKQDESGMPNNRFLAERTGGTYSTLKVQPAELEDSGVYFCASSQDLAGGATDTQYFGPGTRLTVL.

The gene calls are TRBV6-1 and TRBJ1-5; TRBD1 might be the D (6 bases). V lost 6 bases, J lost 5 bases, and 23 bases lay in between. Germline V gene sequence: CDR1 MNHNS, CDR2 SASEGT. CDR3 length equals 17 residues. In nucleotides, the CDR3 is TGTGCCAGCAGAGCTCCGGGGGCTGGGGGACGGGATCAGCCCCAGCATTTT. This sequence encodes CASRAPGAGGRDQPQHF.

The genes are TRBV2 and TRBJ2-5; a possible D gene is TRBD2 (7 bases). The CDR3 loop spans 12 amino acids. Germline-derived CDR1 and CDR2 are SNHLY and FYNNEI. The ends were cut back, 9 bases at V and 4 bases at J, with 12 bases in the middle. CDR3 nucleotides: TGTGCCAGTAGGGGGGGAGGAGAGACCCAGTACTTC. This codes for CASRGGGETQYF.

This chain joins TRBV19 and TRBJ1-2; D gene unclear. The V end was cut by 10 bases, the J end by 7 bases, with 22 bases between. The CDR3 contains 14 residues. CDR1 is LNHDA, CDR2 SQIVND, per germline (reference sequence). The CDR3 reads CATQDRGGIPGYTF. The CDR3 bases are TGTGCCACCCAAGACCGAGGAGGTATTCCTGGCTACACCTTC.

The V call is TRBV20-1, the J call TRBJ2-7, with 7 bases lining up with TRBD2. The CDR3 runs to 16 residues. J was trimmed by 1 base and V by 0 bases; bases with no gene match: 9. Germline-derived CDR1 and CDR2 are DFQATT and SNEGSKA (reference sequence). This CDR3 reads CSAREIRRGLSYEQYF. In DNA form, the CDR3 reads TGCAGTGCTAGAGAGATCCGGCGGGGACTATCCTACGAGCAGTACTTC.

This rearrangement joins TRBV6-7 to TRBJ1-2; D may be TRBD1 (5 bases). TRBV6-7 is assigned to the ORF class and has an uncertain function. V was cut by 5 bases and J by 5 bases, with 6 bases left in between. This CDR3 has 11 amino acids. The CDR3 sequence is CASSKGYGYTF. The DNA for the CDR3 is TGTGCCAGCAGTAAGGGGTATGGCTACACCTTC.

This clonotype was found a few times. The rearrangement links TRBV6-5 to TRBJ2-7; TRBD1 matches at 8 bases. J lost 6 bases, V lost 4 bases, and 5 bases had no gene match. CDR3 length: 13 residues. The germline V gene encodes CDR1 MNHEY and CDR2 SVGAGI. This CDR3 reads CASSSSGQGEQYF. The CDR3, as DNA: TGTGCCAGCAGTTCATCAGGACAGGGCGAGCAGTACTTC.

The chain recombines TRBV19 with TRBJ2-4; a weak D match, TRBD2 (6 bases). The germline gives CDR1 LNHDA, CDR2 SQIVND (reference sequence). This CDR3 contains 14 residues. Between the trimmed V and J ends, which lost 7 bases and 5 bases, there was a span of 15 bases. In nucleotides, the CDR3 is TGTGCCAGTACGGTGGGGGGAGGTCAAAACATTCAGTACTTC. Amino acid sequence: CASTVGGGQNIQYF.

The chain is built from TRBV12-3 or TRBV12-4 and TRBJ1-6; possible D gene TRBD1, 5 bases. The CDR3 is 13 residues long. With 7 bases removed from V and 7 bases from J, the gap between germline ends came to 11 bases. CDR3 amino acids: CASKPGANSPLHF. In DNA, the CDR3 is TGTGCCAGCAAACCTGGGGCAAATTCACCCCTCCACTTT.

This clonotype was observed a few times. The V and J genes are TRBV20-1 and TRBJ1-1; tentative D call: TRBD1 (5 bases). Germline V gene lookup returns CDR1 DFQATT and CDR2 SNEGSKA (reference sequence). Trimming left V 4 bases short and J 1 base short, with 13 bases between. CDR3 length: 14 residues. CDR3 nucleotides: TGCAGTGCTATAAGGGGTATGGAGAACACTGAAGCTTTCTTT. It yields the protein CSAIRGMENTEAFF.

The chain employs TRBV7-9 and TRBJ2-7; D ambiguous. Germline CDR1 is SEHNR and CDR2 is FQNEAQ (reference sequence). This CDR3 is 15 amino acids long. V was pared by 1 base and J by 5 bases, with 15 bases between. The CDR3 coding sequence is TGTGCCAGCAGCTTAGGTAGGATACCCATCGACGAGCAGTACTTC. Protein: CASSLGRIPIDEQYF.

This chain connects TRBV7-9 to TRBJ1-1; TRBD1 agrees at 12 bases. Germline CDR1 SEHNR, CDR2 FQNEAQ (reference sequence). Losses at the gene ends were 6 bases for V and 8 bases for J; bases not matched to a gene: 7. This CDR3 has 14 residues. This CDR3 reads CASRPGQGATEAFF. CDR3 bases: TGTGCCAGCAGGCCGGGACAGGGGGCGACGGAAGCTTTCTTT.

Worth noting for this clonotype: This may arise from a read error, as a much more abundant clone is one base away. The V gene is TRBV7-2, the J gene TRBJ1-3; no definite D call. Germline-derived CDR1 and CDR2 are SGHTA and FQGNSA. The CDR3 consists of 12 residues. CDR3 in DNA: TGTGCCAGCAGCTTAGCTGGAAACACCACATATTTT. Translation: CASSLAGNTTYF.

The chain employs TRBV28 and TRBJ1-5, with D perhaps matching TRBD1 (6 bases). The germline V and J ends were trimmed by 5 bases and 3 bases, with 14 bases remaining between them. This CDR3 comprises 15 residues. Per germline, CDR1 MDHEN and CDR2 SYDVKM. CDR3 nucleotide sequence: TGTGCCAGCAGTGGAGACAGGCGATACAATCAGCCCCAGCATTTT. Its translation: CASSGDRRYNQPQHF.

This clonotype has just a few counts. The genes are TRBV6-5 and TRBJ2-7, with TRBD1 matching over 11 bases. Unmatched junction bases numbered 5, after V lost 2 bases and J lost 5 bases. The CDR3 length is 15 residues. Germline-derived CDR1 and CDR2 are MNHEY and SVGAGI. DNA of the CDR3: TGTGCCAGCAGTTACCCCGGGACAGGGGGACACGAGCAGTACTTC. Translating gives CASSYPGTGGHEQYF.

The chain has TRBV24-1 and TRBJ2-1; TRBD2 aligns across 16 bases. Trimming at V came to 3 bases and at J to 7 bases, leaving 5 bases not matched to a gene. The CDR3 is made up of 17 amino acids. CDR1 and CDR2 (germline): KGHDR, SFDVKD. CDR3 nucleotide sequence: TGTGCCACCAGTGATCCGGGACTAGCGGGAGGGCCGAATGAGCAGTTCTTC. Translated: CATSDPGLAGGPNEQFF.

V gene TRBV15 combines with J gene TRBJ1-1, with 7 bases matching TRBD1. The J segment lost 4 bases and the V segment lost 1 base, leaving 9 bases of the junction unmatched. The CDR3 consists of 16 residues. Germline CDR1 and CDR2: LNHNV and YYDKDF (reference sequence). The CDR3 nucleotides are TGTGCCACCAGCAGAGTCCCAGGGGGGCGTGTCACTGAAGCTTTCTTT. It yields the protein CATSRVPGGRVTEAFF.

This chain links TRBV4-1 with TRBJ2-6, with TRBD1 matching over 8 bases. The V gene end was trimmed by 3 bases and the J gene end by 5 bases; junction bases not matched to a gene: 6. CDR1 and CDR2 from the germline V gene are MGHRA and YSYEKL. This CDR3 spans 16 amino acids. CDR3 amino acids: CASSQQGASRANVLTF. DNA for the CDR3: TGCGCCAGCAGCCAGCAGGGGGCTAGCAGGGCCAACGTCCTGACTTTC.

This clonotype was seen a few times. V and J are TRBV28 and TRBJ1-5; D uncertain. V lost 6 bases to trimming and J lost 3 bases, with 15 bases between them. CDR1 is MDHEN and CDR2 is SYDVKM in the germline V gene. CDR3 length equals 15 residues. CDR3 in amino acids: CASRDVIGNNQPQHF. In nucleotides, the CDR3 is TGTGCCAGCAGGGATGTTATAGGGAACAATCAGCCCCAGCATTTT. The full variable domain, rest sourced from reference TRBV28 and TRBJ1-5, is DVKVTQSSRYLVKRTGEKVFLECVQDMDHENMFWYRQDPGLGLRLIYFSYDVKMKEKGDIPEGYSVSREKKERFSLILESASTNQTSMYLCASRDVIGNNQPQHFGDGTRLSIL.

The genes are TRBV28 and TRBJ1-5, with D tentatively TRBD1 (5 bases). CDR3 length: 14 residues. Deletions cut 3 bases from V and 6 bases from J, with 12 bases between. The germline CDR1 and CDR2 sequences are MDHEN and SYDVKM. CDR3 bases: TGTGCCAGCAGTTTTCGGGGGGAGGGTCAGCCCCAGCATTTT. Translation: CASSFRGEGQPQHF.

The gene calls are TRBV11-3 and TRBJ2-5; 9 bases match TRBD1. The germline V gene has CDR1 SGHNT and CDR2 YENEEA. This CDR3 contains 13 residues. V gave up 3 bases and J gave up 6 bases; unmatched junction bases: 2. The CDR3 loop is CASSLDRGKTQYF. The CDR3, as DNA: TGTGCCAGCAGCTTGGACAGGGGAAAGACCCAGTACTTC.

The chain combines TRBV7-9 with TRBJ1-6, with D uncertain. The CDR3 spans 12 residues. The V end was cut by 8 bases, the J end by 5 bases, with 7 bases between. CDR1 is SEHNR, CDR2 FQNEAQ, per germline (reference sequence). CDR3 in amino acids: CASGRDNSPLHF. DNA for the CDR3: TGTGCCAGCGGACGGGATAATTCACCCCTCCACTTT.

This chain uses TRBV19 with TRBJ2-7, with 10 bases lining up with TRBD2. Looked up from germline, CDR1 is LNHDA and CDR2 is SQIVND (reference sequence). The CDR3 runs 14 residues. Trimming took 5 bases from V and 4 from J; bases not matched to a gene: 5. CDR3 residues: CASSQSGRAYEQYF. CDR3 coding DNA: TGTGCCAGTAGTCAGAGCGGGAGGGCTTACGAGCAGTACTTC.

This clonotype was detected only a few times. The J gene is TRBJ1-5, the V gene TRBV19; 11 bases agree with TRBD1. V shed 6 bases and J 5 bases; nucleotides not matched to a gene: 9. The CDR3 length is 16 residues. CDR1 is LNHDA and CDR2 is SQIVND in the germline V gene (reference sequence). The CDR3 DNA sequence: TGTGCCAGTAGGCTTTCCGGGACAGGGGGACATCAGCCCCAGCATTTT. This sequence encodes CASRLSGTGGHQPQHF.

V is TRBV6-2 or TRBV6-3 and J is TRBJ1-2; 7 bases map to TRBD1. Trimming removed 6 bases from V and 4 bases from J; junction bases left unmatched: 8. Germline CDR1 MNHEY, CDR2 SVGEGT. The CDR3 length is 14 residues. CDR3 sequence: CASRGSGTAYGYTF. The CDR3 DNA reads TGTGCCAGCAGAGGCTCTGGGACAGCCTATGGCTACACCTTC.

The V and J genes are TRBV24-1 and TRBJ1-2, with D unresolved. Germline CDR1 is KGHDR and CDR2 is SFDVKD. This CDR3 is 12 amino acids long. V was clipped by 5 bases and J by 8 bases, with 11 bases between them. CDR3 bases: TGTGCCACCAGTGCCACAACCGGGGGCTACACCTTC. Its translation: CATSATTGGYTF.

The chain uses TRBV6-2 or TRBV6-3 and TRBJ2-1, with 9 nucleotides matching TRBD1. The V gene's germline CDR1 is MNHEY and CDR2 SVGEGT. The junction had 9 bases not matched to a gene; V was cut back by 5 bases and J by 7 bases. The CDR3 length is 15 residues. The chain's CDR3 is CASSGQGTAGNEQFF. The CDR3 DNA reads TGTGCCAGCAGTGGACAGGGGACCGCGGGGAATGAGCAGTTCTTC.

The V gene is TRBV24-1, the J gene TRBJ2-5, with D possibly matching TRBD2 (5 bases). CDR1 is KGHDR, CDR2 SFDVKD, per germline. The CDR3 sequence is 14 residues long. V was pared by 4 bases and J by 0 bases, with 8 bases between. The CDR3 region is CATSDPGYQETQYF. In DNA form, the CDR3 reads TGTGCCACCAGTGACCCGGGGTACCAAGAGACCCAGTACTTC.

This clonotype was counted between two and nine times. The chain uses TRBV6-1 and TRBJ1-2; possible D gene TRBD1, 5 bases. The CDR3 runs 14 residues. V lost 4 bases, J lost 5 bases, and 14 bases lay in between. Per germline, CDR1 MNHNS and CDR2 SASEGT. CDR3 in amino acids: CASSARDGLYGYTF. CDR3 DNA: TGTGCCAGCAGTGCCCGGGACGGGTTATATGGCTACACCTTC.

This clonotype was seen more than once but under ten times. The V call is TRBV7-2, the J call TRBJ2-7; D is undetermined. Germline V gives CDR1 SGHTA, CDR2 FQGNSA. The CDR3 has 12 amino acids. With 3 bases removed from V and 5 bases from J, the gap between germline ends came to 8 bases. The DNA for the CDR3 is TGTGCCAGCAGCTTTACCGCCCACGAGCAGTACTTC. This gives the protein CASSFTAHEQYF.

The V call is TRBV28, the J call TRBJ1-5; no clear D. The CDR3 has 17 amino acids. V shed 3 bases and J shed 6 bases, with 21 bases lying between them. Looked up from germline, CDR1 is MDHEN and CDR2 is SYDVKM. The CDR3 bases are TGTGCCAGCAGTTTTCGGATCCGGGGTCGGTGGGGTCAGCCCCAGCATTTT. It yields the protein CASSFRIRGRWGQPQHF.